These 19 T cell receptor beta chains were all obtained from the same sample, sequenced in a study of T-cell memory formation after mild COVID-19. Using its own MiXCR run on the 5' RACE reads, TCRdb lists one record per CDR3 protein. The sample has approximately 190,000 distinct CDR3 sequences, 18% seen once. The specimen sequenced was PBMCs or a T cell subset sorted from them (not recorded which). The receptors shown here come from an adult woman who had mild COVID-19 (a few samples of this study predate the infection). Cell type and time point are not known.

This clonotype was observed a handful of times. The chain uses TRBV7-2 and TRBJ2-3; 7 positions agree with TRBD2. Germline V lookup: CDR1 SGHTA, CDR2 FQGNSA. The CDR3 covers 15 residues. V was pared by 3 bases and J by 2 bases, with 5 bases of the junction left unmatched. CDR3 region: CASSFTGTNTDTQYF. In DNA, the CDR3 is TGTGCCAGCAGCTTTACCGGGACTAACACAGATACGCAGTATTTT. Variable domain in full (rest from reference TRBV7-2 and TRBJ2-3): GAGVSQSPSNKVTEKGKDVELRCDPISGHTALYWYRQSLGQGLEFLIYFQGNSAPDKSGLPSDRFSAERTGGSVSTLTIQRTQQEDSAVYLCASSFTGTNTDTQYFGPGTRLTVL.

This clonotype appeared a few times. The J gene is TRBJ2-2, the V gene TRBV5-1; D is unresolved. The V gene's germline CDR1 is SGHRS and CDR2 YFSETQ. Deletions cut 4 bases from V and 0 bases from J, with 7 bases between. The CDR3 sequence is 14 residues long. The CDR3 protein is CASSSFANTGELFF. CDR3 DNA sequence: TGCGCCAGCAGCAGCTTCGCGAACACCGGGGAGCTGTTTTTT.

Only a few counts were recorded for this clonotype. In DNA form, the CDR3 reads TGCGCCAGCAGCCAAGTACGCAACTATCAGCCCCAGCATTTT. It codes for CASSQVRNYQPQHF. The V call is TRBV4-1, the J call TRBJ1-5, with D uncertain. Trimming stripped 1 base from V and 5 bases from J, with 9 bases between. This CDR3 has 14 residues. Looked up from germline, CDR1 is MGHRA and CDR2 is YSYEKL.

This clonotype was seen ten or more times. The chain has TRBV10-3 and TRBJ1-3; 8 bases map to TRBD1. Germline V CDR1 and CDR2: ENHRY, SYGVKD. The CDR3 is made up of 16 amino acids. After removal of 6 bases from V and 2 bases from J, the junction contained 9 bases not matched to a gene. CDR3 residues: CAIRSSTGVAGNTIYF. The DNA for the CDR3 is TGTGCCATCAGGTCGTCGACAGGGGTAGCTGGAAACACCATATATTTT.

This clonotype occurred a few times. The rearrangement joins TRBV4-1 to TRBJ1-2; 7 bases are a match to TRBD1. Germline assignment: CDR1 MGHRA and CDR2 YSYEKL. The CDR3 runs to 14 residues. V trimming: 2 bases; J trimming: 8 bases; junction bases outside the gene matches: 8. In DNA form, the CDR3 reads TGCGCCAGCAGCCAACTGACAGGGATGGGCGGCTACACCTTC. It yields the protein CASSQLTGMGGYTF.

This clonotype was seen repeatedly, ten times or more. The chain recombines TRBV9 with TRBJ1-5, with D unresolved. Germline CDR1 and CDR2: SGDLS and YYNGEE. The CDR3 totals 14 residues. Trimming pared 0 bases from V and 0 bases from J, leaving 4 bases between. CDR3 sequence (DNA): TGTGCCAGCAGCGTAGCTAATAGCAATCAGCCCCAGCATTTT. It translates to CASSVANSNQPQHF.

A few counts support this clonotype. A read error may account for a junction end that differs from germline. This chain connects TRBV12-3 or TRBV12-4 to TRBJ2-7; the D is unclear. This CDR3 region has 14 residues. The CDR3 region has the DNA TGTGCCAGCAGTTCCGCTCAAGGTTCCTACGAGCAGTATTTC. Translation: CASSSAQGSYEQYF.

The V and J genes are TRBV14 and TRBJ2-7; maybe TRBD1 (6 bases). With 0 bases removed from V and 1 base from J, the gap between germline ends came to 10 bases. CDR3 size: 15 residues. Germline lookup yields CDR1 SGHDN and CDR2 FVKESK. CDR3: CASSQDTRGSYEQYF. DNA of the CDR3: TGTGCCAGCAGCCAAGATACGAGGGGGTCCTACGAGCAGTACTTC. Looking up the rest from reference TRBV14 and TRBJ2-7 gives the full variable domain: EAGVTQFPSHSVIEKGQTVTLRCDPISGHDNLYWYRRVMGKEIKFLLHFVKESKQDESGMPNNRFLAERTGGTYSTLKVQPAELEDSGVYFCASSQDTRGSYEQYFGPGTRLTVT.

DNA for the CDR3: TGTGCCAGCCGCGGGACCCCGAACACCGGGGAGCTGTTTTTT. Translated: CASRGTPNTGELFF. This rearrangement joins TRBV18 to TRBJ2-2; a weak D match, TRBD2 (6 bases). CDR1 KGHSH and CDR2 LQKENI come from the germline V gene. The V end lost 8 bases, the J end lost 0 bases, and 10 bases lay between the germline ends. CDR3 size: 14 residues.

This clonotype was seen a handful of times. This chain uses TRBV3-1 with TRBJ2-5; D remains ambiguous. This CDR3 has 15 amino acids. Trimming took 2 bases from V and 7 from J, leaving 17 bases between them. Per the germline V gene, CDR1 is LGHDT and CDR2 is YNNKEL (reference sequence). CDR3 amino acids: CASSQQLWSPGTQYF. CDR3 DNA sequence: TGTGCCAGCAGCCAACAGCTCTGGTCCCCCGGGACCCAGTACTTC.

The chain uses TRBV7-9 and TRBJ1-1; no definite D call. The V end was cut by 7 bases, the J end by 11 bases, with 17 bases between. Looked up from germline, CDR1 is SEHNR and CDR2 is FQNEAQ (reference sequence). There are 12 residues in the CDR3. CDR3: CASKAIVGVAFF. CDR3 sequence (DNA): TGTGCCAGCAAGGCTATCGTCGGGGTGGCTTTCTTT.

This clonotype has only a few counts. The genes are TRBV6-4 and TRBJ1-5; no reliable D call. The V and J ends lost 0 bases and 6 bases respectively, with 6 bases between them. This CDR3 comprises 13 residues. Germline V gene lookup returns CDR1 MRHNA and CDR2 SNTAGT. In DNA, the CDR3 is TGTGCCAGCAGTGACTCGTCGGGTCAGCCCCAGCATTTT. Its protein is CASSDSSGQPQHF.

In its sample, this clonotype was seen many times. This chain links TRBV5-1 with TRBJ2-5; D gene unclear. CDR3 size: 13 residues. Germline assignment: CDR1 SGHRS and CDR2 YFSETQ. V lost 0 bases, J lost 4 bases, and 7 bases lay in between. In nucleotides, the CDR3 is TGCGCCAGCAGCTTGGAATTCGGAGAGACCCAGTACTTC. It specifies CASSLEFGETQYF. Supplemented by reference TRBV5-1 and TRBJ2-5, the full variable domain reads KAGVTQTPRYLIKTRGQQVTLSCSPISGHRSVSWYQQTPGQGLQFLFEYFSETQRNKGNFPGRFSGRQFSNSRSEMNVSTLELGDSALYLCASSLEFGETQYFGPGTRLLVL.

The chain carries TRBV4-3 and TRBJ2-7, with D possibly matching TRBD2 (6 bases). The CDR3 runs to 16 residues. The germline V gene has CDR1 LGHNA and CDR2 YSLEER. The ends were cut back, 0 bases at V and 5 bases at J, with 17 bases in the middle. CDR3 DNA: TGCGCCAGCAGCCAAGATTATTTTGGAGGGAGCAACGAGCAGTACTTC. Its protein product is CASSQDYFGGSNEQYF.

The rearrangement links TRBV12-3 or TRBV12-4 to TRBJ1-4; D gene ambiguous. The CDR3 runs 15 residues. The ends were cut back, 1 base at V and 2 bases at J, with 8 bases in the middle. DNA of the CDR3: TGTGCCAGCAGTTTAGGGACGGCTACTAATGAAAAACTGTTTTTT. Protein sequence: CASSLGTATNEKLFF.

The rearrangement links TRBV6-5 to TRBJ2-3; 10 bases match TRBD2. The CDR3 sequence is 16 residues long. CDR1 MNHEY and CDR2 SVGAGI come from the germline V gene. With 7 bases clipped from V and 2 bases from J, the junction kept 9 bases outside the gene matches. CDR3 amino acids: CASKHVAGGHTDTQYF. The CDR3 DNA is TGTGCCAGCAAACACGTAGCGGGAGGACACACAGATACGCAGTATTTT.

This clonotype was seen a handful of times. The rearrangement uses TRBV7-2 and TRBJ1-2, with 8 bases that match TRBD1. The CDR3 is 14 amino acids. The germline V gene has CDR1 SGHTA and CDR2 FQGNSA. With V trimmed by 0 bases and J by 8 bases, 5 bases remained unmatched. CDR3 DNA sequence: TGTGCCAGCAGCTTAGCCGGGACAGGTACAGGCTACACCTTC. Its translation: CASSLAGTGTGYTF.

V usage is TRBV5-1 and J usage is TRBJ1-2; D gene ambiguous. From germline, CDR1 is SGHRS and CDR2 YFSETQ. The CDR3 runs to 15 residues. Trimming removed 0 bases from V and 4 bases from J, with 13 bases in between. This CDR3 reads CASSLEKGGGYGYTF. CDR3 nucleotide sequence: TGCGCCAGCAGCTTGGAAAAGGGTGGAGGCTATGGCTACACCTTC.

The V gene is TRBV11-2, the J gene TRBJ2-6; weak D call: TRBD2 (5 bases). CDR3 length equals 18 residues. CDR1 SGHAT and CDR2 FQNNGV come from the germline V gene. Trimming cost V 5 bases and J 4 bases, with 21 bases left between them. Written as DNA, the CDR3 is TGTGCCAGCAGCCCCGGACGACTATTGACTACAGGGGCCAACGTCCTGACTTTC. Its protein is CASSPGRLLTTGANVLTF.